This T cell receptor (beta chain) comes out of a study of blood T cell repertoires in COVID-19. This clone appeared a single time. In the source study's methods: For nucleated cells, counts were estimated from reference gene primer amplification. The method was immunoSEQ multiplex PCR; TCRdb's version includes in-frame clones alone and lacks a portion of them. Clone size and V and J calls were adopted from that table, with D and trimming inferred from the DNA. Among 30,000 to 35,000 clones listed, 85% to 90% were seen once. Germline CDR1 reads SGHVS; CDR2 reads FNYEAQ. V was pared by 3 bases and J by 0 bases, with 22 bases of the junction left unmatched. CDR3 size: 22 residues.

The clonotype originates from a woman between 65 and 79 years old with active COVID-19. This sequence joins TRBV7-6 and TRBJ2-3, with 9 positions matching TRBD2. The sample comprised peripheral blood. The CDR3 loop reads CASSLGLQVHLAGTPSTDTQYF. The CDR3 nucleotides read TGTGCCAGCAGCTTGGGACTCCAAGTCCACCTAGCGGGGACTCCTAGCACAGATACGCAGTATTTT.